This passage covers 4 T cell receptor beta chains from one sample sequenced in a study of cytomegalovirus exposure and HLA in healthy donors. Primers: 60 Vbeta forward and 13 Jbeta reverse. Produced via immunoSEQ multiplex PCR; TCRdb's table is partial and in-frame only. The table lists 100,000 to 150,000 clones, 65% to 75% of them singletons, with under 4.5% in the top ten. The sample was PBMCs. The receptors shown here come from a man aged 35 to 55 in good health and CMV-seropositive.

This clone is a singleton in its sample. The gene calls are TRBV15 and TRBJ1-1; possibly TRBD1 for D (6 bases). Germline CDR1 LNHNV, CDR2 YYDKDF (reference sequence). The CDR3 is 14 residues long. Trimming removed 3 bases from V and 0 bases from J, with 8 bases in between. The CDR3 bases are TGTGCCACCAGCAGTGGACAGATGAACACTGAAGCTTTCTTT. This gives the protein CATSSGQMNTEAFF.

A word on this clone: The same CDR3 also results from other DNA sequences found in this sample. This chain connects TRBV29-1 to TRBJ1-5; D might be TRBD1 (5 bases). Germline CDR1 and CDR2: SQVTM and ANQGSEA. The CDR3 has 13 residues. V was cut by 6 bases and J by 2 bases, with 11 bases left in between. The chain's CDR3 is CSVRDGGNQPQHF. CDR3 bases: TGCAGCGTGCGGGACGGCGGCAATCAGCCCCAGCATTTT.

The chain is built from TRBV11-2 and TRBJ1-2; TRBD1 agrees at 7 bases. Germline V lookup: CDR1 SGHAT, CDR2 FQNNGV. The CDR3 has 13 amino acids. With V trimmed by 5 bases and J by 3 bases, 3 bases remained unmatched. The CDR3 DNA follows: TGTGCCAGCAGCCCAGACAGGGACTATGGCTACACCTTC. It encodes CASSPDRDYGYTF.

This clone was found a few times. The chain employs TRBV11-2 and TRBJ2-5; the match to TRBD2 covers 14 bases. The J call may not be correct, given that the DNA end is closer to TRBJ2-7. Germline V gene lookup returns CDR1 SGHAT and CDR2 FQNNGV. The CDR3 loop spans 16 amino acids. CDR3 nucleotide sequence: TGTGCCAGCAGCCACGGACTAGCGGGGGGCAAGTACGAGCAGTACTTC. Protein sequence: CASSHGLAGGKYEQYF.